This TCR beta chain was sequenced in a study of T cell changes during pregnancy in multiple sclerosis. The table came from immunoSEQ multiplex PCR; TCRdb's copy has only in-frame clones and leaves some out. The sample gives 55,000 to 80,000 clones, about 94% of which show up once; 0.58% is in the top ten. This TCR was sampled from a female donor with multiple sclerosis, enrolled in a pregnancy study. The source was peripheral blood, collected in the third trimester of pregnancy.

CDR3 DNA sequence: TGTGCCAGCAGCCAAGGTACCGAGACAACTAATGAAAAACTGTTTTTT. Translation gives CASSQGTETTNEKLFF. V is TRBV4-2 and J is TRBJ1-4; D is unclear. CDR3 length: 16 amino acids. The V gene's germline CDR1 is LGHNA and CDR2 YNFKEQ. V lost 1 base and J lost 0, with 9 bases in between.